The 20 T cell receptor beta chains below were found in one sample sequenced in a study of shared clonotypes between healthy human individuals. Data came from immunoSEQ multiplex PCR; TCRdb stores just in-frame clones and leaves some out. The sample shows approximately 2.5 million clones, roughly nine tenths of them seen only once. What was sequenced was naive CD4+ T cells sorted from blood. Indicated subset: CD45RA+ positively selected. These receptors all come from a man aged 18 to 30 in good health.

The gene calls are TRBV13 and TRBJ1-6; 7 nucleotides match TRBD1. CDR3 size: 15 residues. The germline V gene has CDR1 PRHDT and CDR2 FYEKMQ (reference sequence). The J segment lost 9 bases and the V segment lost 1 base, leaving 6 bases of the junction unmatched. The CDR3 here is CASSLVGGGGSPLHF. The CDR3 nucleotides are TGTGCCAGCAGCTTAGTTGGAGGGGGCGGTTCACCCCTCCACTTT.

This clone was observed a single time. The gene calls are TRBV11-2 and TRBJ2-1, with D uncertain. Trimming stripped 0 bases from V and 5 bases from J, with 11 bases between. The CDR3 totals 15 residues. CDR1 SGHAT and CDR2 FQNNGV come from the germline V gene. The CDR3 DNA reads TGTGCCAGCAGCTTAGATAGGTCTAGACACAATGAGCAGTTCTTC. Protein sequence: CASSLDRSRHNEQFF.

V usage is TRBV21-1 and J usage is TRBJ2-4. TRBV21-1 corresponds to a pseudogene. The CDR3 is made up of 16 amino acids. CDR3 sequence: CAIRGEGDLAKNIQYF. The CDR3 DNA is TGTGCCATCCGGGGAGAAGGGGACCTAGCCAAAAACATTCAGTACTTC.

The chain is built from TRBV30 and TRBJ1-2; TRBD1 matches 7 bases. V lost 6 bases to trimming and J lost 5 bases; unmatched junction nucleotides: 9. The CDR3 contains 13 residues. The V gene's germline CDR1 is GTSNPN and CDR2 SVGIG (reference sequence). The chain's CDR3 is CACSTGRGYGYTF. The CDR3 DNA follows: TGTGCCTGCTCGACAGGGAGAGGTTATGGCTACACCTTC.

V gene TRBV6-6 combines with J gene TRBJ2-7; no reliable D call. CDR1 and CDR2 from the germline V gene are MNHNY and SVGAGI (reference sequence). The CDR3 runs to 13 residues. Trimming pared 6 bases from V and 5 bases from J, leaving 14 bases between. In DNA form, the CDR3 reads TGTGCCAGCAGCCCACCACAAGGCCACGAGCAGTACTTC. This translates into CASSPPQGHEQYF.

V is TRBV11-3 and J is TRBJ2-1; 10 nucleotides match TRBD2. V lost 6 bases to trimming and J lost 2 bases; unmatched junction nucleotides: 7. The CDR3 runs 16 residues. Germline V gene data show CDR1 as SGHNT and CDR2 as YENEEA. The CDR3 coding sequence is TGTGCCAGCAGGTCCCTAGCGGGAGTGACCTACAATGAGCAGTTCTTC. Translating it yields CASRSLAGVTYNEQFF. The whole variable domain, remainder taken from reference TRBV11-3 and TRBJ2-1, is EAGVVQSPRYKIIEKKQPVAFWCNPISGHNTLYWYLQNLGQGPELLIRYENEEAVDDSQLPKDRFSAERLKGVDSTLKIQPAELGDSAVYLCASRSLAGVTYNEQFFGPGTRLTVL.

The rearrangement joins TRBV5-1 to TRBJ2-5, with 9 bases identical to TRBD1. CDR1 is SGHRS and CDR2 is YFSETQ in the germline V gene. The CDR3 is 16 residues long. With 4 bases clipped from V and 2 bases from J, the junction kept 9 bases outside the gene matches. The DNA of the CDR3 is TGCGCCAGCAGCCCACTCGGGACAGGGAGGCAAGAGACCCAGTACTTC. This sequence encodes CASSPLGTGRQETQYF. The entire variable domain, with the rest obtained from reference TRBV5-1 and TRBJ2-5, is as follows: KAGVTQTPRYLIKTRGQQVTLSCSPISGHRSVSWYQQTPGQGLQFLFEYFSETQRNKGNFPGRFSGRQFSNSRSEMNVSTLELGDSALYLCASSPLGTGRQETQYFGPGTRLLVL.

V is TRBV5-6 and J is TRBJ2-3, with TRBD2 matching 7 bases. The V gene's germline CDR1 is SGHDT and CDR2 YYEEEE. The J segment lost 2 bases and the V segment lost 2 bases, leaving 8 bases of the junction unmatched. CDR3 length equals 16 residues. This CDR3 reads CASSFFSGLTTDTQYF. The DNA for the CDR3 is TGTGCCAGCAGCTTCTTTAGCGGGCTTACCACAGATACGCAGTATTTT. Based on the CDR3 plus reference TRBV5-6 and TRBJ2-3, the full variable domain is DAGVTQSPTHLIKTRGQQVTLRCSPKSGHDTVSWYQQALGQGPQFIFQYYEEEERQRGNFPDRFSGHQFPNYSSELNVNALLLGDSALYLCASSFFSGLTTDTQYFGPGTRLTVL.

This clone was seen only once. The chain employs TRBV10-1 and TRBJ2-2, with D possibly being TRBD1 (6 bases). CDR3 length equals 14 residues. V was trimmed by 8 bases and J by 8 bases, leaving 18 bases between them. From germline, CDR1 is WNHNN and CDR2 SYGVQD (reference sequence). This chain's CDR3 is CASQRTVSSGELFF. Written as DNA, the CDR3 is TGCGCCAGCCAGAGGACAGTTTCGTCGGGGGAGCTGTTTTTT.

This rearrangement joins TRBV28 to TRBJ2-1, with no clear D. The V gene lost 8 bases and the J gene lost 0 bases, with 17 bases spanning the gap. Germline V gene sequence: CDR1 MDHEN, CDR2 SYDVKM. CDR3 length equals 16 residues. This CDR3 is CASWTRNRPSYNEQFF. Written as DNA, the CDR3 is TGTGCCAGCTGGACCCGAAATCGCCCCTCCTACAATGAGCAGTTCTTC. Together with reference TRBV28 and TRBJ2-1, the CDR3 gives the full variable domain: DVKVTQSSRYLVKRTGEKVFLECVQDMDHENMFWYRQDPGLGLRLIYFSYDVKMKEKGDIPEGYSVSREKKERFSLILESASTNQTSMYLCASWTRNRPSYNEQFFGPGTRLTVL.

The chain couples TRBV5-6 to TRBJ2-4, with 9 bases identical to TRBD1. Germline-derived CDR1 and CDR2 are SGHDT and YYEEEE. Trimming cost V 4 bases and J 3 bases; bases outside gene matches: 5. There are 15 residues in the CDR3. As DNA, the CDR3 is TGTGCCAGCAGCCCGGGGACAGGGAACAAAAACATTCAGTACTTC. Its translation: CASSPGTGNKNIQYF.

This clone has only one observation. The CDR3 region is CAWSANSGFYNEQFF. In DNA, the CDR3 is TGTGCCTGGAGTGCAAATAGCGGGTTCTACAATGAGCAGTTCTTC. V gene TRBV30 combines with J gene TRBJ2-1, with 7 bases lining up with TRBD2. V shed 1 base, J shed 3 bases, and the junction held 6 bases outside the gene matches. The CDR3 is 15 amino acids. Germline lookup yields CDR1 GTSNPN and CDR2 SVGIG (reference sequence).

The V gene is TRBV4-1, the J gene TRBJ1-3, with unresolved D. V was clipped by 1 base and J by 0 bases, with 13 bases between them. There are 17 residues in the CDR3. From germline, CDR1 is MGHRA and CDR2 YSYEKL. The CDR3 nucleotides read TGCGCCAGCAGCCAAGGAGAACAGTTCTACTCTGGAAACACCATATATTTT. Translated, it gives CASSQGEQFYSGNTIYF.

The chain joins TRBV6-1 to TRBJ2-7; unclear D gene. The germline V gene has CDR1 MNHNS and CDR2 SASEGT. CDR3 length: 13 residues. Trimming removed 0 bases at V and 2 bases at J, with 5 bases between. CDR3 coding DNA: TGTGCCAGCAGTGAAGCCAGGACCTACGAGCAGTACTTC. Protein product: CASSEARTYEQYF.

The genes are TRBV10-3 and TRBJ2-5; D assignment may be TRBD1 or TRBD2 (5 bases each). Germline values: CDR1 ENHRY, CDR2 SYGVKD. The germline V and J ends were trimmed by 0 bases and 9 bases, with 8 bases remaining between them. The CDR3 sequence is 12 residues long. The CDR3 spells CAISESGTAQYF. CDR3 nucleotide sequence: TGTGCCATCAGTGAGTCGGGGACGGCCCAGTACTTC.

The gene calls are TRBV6-5 and TRBJ2-5, with D possibly being TRBD1 (6 bases). The DNA end lines up better with TRBJ2-7; the J call may be wrong. CDR1 MNHEY and CDR2 SVGAGI come from the germline V gene. There are 16 residues in the CDR3. The CDR3 bases are TGTGCCAGCAGTTACTCAGGCGACAGGTTAGTTGCCGAGCAGTACTTC. It specifies CASSYSGDRLVAEQYF.

As concerns this clone: Germline is not matched at one junction end, which may reflect a read error. The V gene is TRBV7-2, the J gene TRBJ2-1; D uncertain. From germline, CDR1 is SGHTA and CDR2 FQGNSA. The CDR3 contains 12 residues. In DNA, the CDR3 is TGTGCCAGCAGCTTAGACTACAGTGAGCAGTTCTTC. This codes for CASSLDYSEQFF.

This chain connects TRBV18 to TRBJ2-7; 9 bases are a match to TRBD2. Per the germline V gene, CDR1 is KGHSH and CDR2 is LQKENI. This CDR3 is 15 amino acids long. V shed 3 bases and J 1 base; nucleotides not matched to a gene: 4. CDR3 nucleotides: TGTGCCAGCTCACCTTGGACTAGCGTTTCCTACGAGCAGTACTTC. The encoded protein is CASSPWTSVSYEQYF.

The chain has TRBV7-9 and TRBJ2-3; TRBD1 might be the D (6 bases). Trimming took off 4 bases at V and 15 bases at J, with 14 bases between the two ends. The CDR3 has 11 residues. Germline V CDR1 and CDR2: SEHNR, FQNEAQ (reference sequence). CDR3 region: CASSSTRGSYF. For the CDR3, the DNA is TGTGCCAGCAGCTCCACCAGGGGATCTTATTTT.

This clone is a singleton in its sample. CDR3 loop: CASSLGTGRMSTDTQYF. The DNA for the CDR3 is TGTGCCAGCAGCTTGGGGACAGGCCGGATGAGCACAGATACGCAGTATTTT. The chain is built from TRBV5-4 and TRBJ2-3; 7 nucleotides agree with TRBD1. Germline V lookup: CDR1 SGHNT, CDR2 YYREEE (reference sequence). This CDR3 has 17 residues. V lost 0 bases and J lost 0; bases outside the gene matches: 7.